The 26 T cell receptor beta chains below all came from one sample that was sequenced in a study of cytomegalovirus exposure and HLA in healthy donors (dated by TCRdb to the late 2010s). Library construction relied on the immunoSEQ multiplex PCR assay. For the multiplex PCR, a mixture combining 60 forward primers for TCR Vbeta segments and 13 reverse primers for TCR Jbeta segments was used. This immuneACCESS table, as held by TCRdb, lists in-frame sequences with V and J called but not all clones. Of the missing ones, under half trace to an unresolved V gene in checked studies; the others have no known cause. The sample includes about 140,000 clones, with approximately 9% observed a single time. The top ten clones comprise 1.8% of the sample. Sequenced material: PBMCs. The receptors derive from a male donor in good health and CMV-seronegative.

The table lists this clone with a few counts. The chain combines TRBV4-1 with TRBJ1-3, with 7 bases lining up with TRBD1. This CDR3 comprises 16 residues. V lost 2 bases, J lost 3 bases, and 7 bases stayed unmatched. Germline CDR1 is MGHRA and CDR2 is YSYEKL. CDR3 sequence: CASSQPRGGRGNTIYF. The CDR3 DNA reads TGCGCCAGCAGCCAACCCCGAGGGGGCCGTGGAAACACCATATATTTT.

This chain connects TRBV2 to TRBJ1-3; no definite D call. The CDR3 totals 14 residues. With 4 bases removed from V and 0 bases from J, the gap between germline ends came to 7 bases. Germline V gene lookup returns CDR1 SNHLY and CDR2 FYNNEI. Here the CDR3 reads CASSASVSGNTIYF. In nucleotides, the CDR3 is TGTGCCAGCAGTGCCAGCGTCTCTGGAAACACCATATATTTT.

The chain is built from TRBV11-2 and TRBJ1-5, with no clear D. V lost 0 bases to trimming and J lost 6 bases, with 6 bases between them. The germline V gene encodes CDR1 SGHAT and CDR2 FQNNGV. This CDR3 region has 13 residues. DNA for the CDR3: TGTGCCAGCAGCTTAGACGGTAGTCAGCCCCAGCATTTT. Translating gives CASSLDGSQPQHF.

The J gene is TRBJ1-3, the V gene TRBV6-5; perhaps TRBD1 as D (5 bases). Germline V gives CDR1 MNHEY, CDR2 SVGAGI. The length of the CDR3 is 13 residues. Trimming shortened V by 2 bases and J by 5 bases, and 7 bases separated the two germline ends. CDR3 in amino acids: CASSYDSRNTIYF. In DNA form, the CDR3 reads TGTGCCAGCAGTTACGACAGCCGAAACACCATATATTTT.

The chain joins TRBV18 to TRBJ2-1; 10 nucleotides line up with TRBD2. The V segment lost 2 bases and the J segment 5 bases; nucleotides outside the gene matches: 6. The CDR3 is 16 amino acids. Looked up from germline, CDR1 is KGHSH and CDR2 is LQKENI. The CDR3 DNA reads TGTGCCAGCTCACCAAATCCAACTAGCGGGAACAATGAGCAGTTCTTC. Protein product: CASSPNPTSGNNEQFF.

In nucleotides, the CDR3 is TGTGCCAGCAGTCGGAAGGGACAGGGGTCCCAGCATTTT. This encodes CASSRKGQGSQHF. The rearrangement links TRBV6-1 to TRBJ1-5, with TRBD1 identical over 10 bases. CDR3 length: 13 residues. J was trimmed by 11 bases and V by 5 bases; bases with no gene match: 6. The germline gives CDR1 MNHNS, CDR2 SASEGT.

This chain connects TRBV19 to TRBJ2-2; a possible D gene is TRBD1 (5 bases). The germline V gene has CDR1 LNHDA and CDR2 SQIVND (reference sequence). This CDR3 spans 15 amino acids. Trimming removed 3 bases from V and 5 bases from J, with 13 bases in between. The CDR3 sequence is CASSISHQGTGELFF. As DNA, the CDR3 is TGTGCCAGTAGTATTAGCCATCAGGGAACCGGGGAGCTGTTTTTT.

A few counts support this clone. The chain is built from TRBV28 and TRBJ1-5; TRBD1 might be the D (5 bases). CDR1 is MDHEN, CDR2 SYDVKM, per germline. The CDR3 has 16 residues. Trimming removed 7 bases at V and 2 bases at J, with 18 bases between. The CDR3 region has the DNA TGTGCCAGCAATCCCGGCGGGACCGGAGGCAATCAGCCCCAGCATTTT. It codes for CASNPGGTGGNQPQHF.

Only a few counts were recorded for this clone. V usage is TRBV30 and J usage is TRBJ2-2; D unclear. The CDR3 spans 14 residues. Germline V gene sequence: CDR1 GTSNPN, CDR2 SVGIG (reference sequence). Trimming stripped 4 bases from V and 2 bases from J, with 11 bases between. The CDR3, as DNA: TGTGCCTGGAACTGGGCCGGTAACACCGGGGAGCTGTTTTTT. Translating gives CAWNWAGNTGELFF.

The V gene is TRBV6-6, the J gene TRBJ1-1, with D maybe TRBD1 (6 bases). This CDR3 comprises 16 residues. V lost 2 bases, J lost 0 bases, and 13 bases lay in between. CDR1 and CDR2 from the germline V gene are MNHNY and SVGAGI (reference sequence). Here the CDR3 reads CASSYGGARMNTEAFF. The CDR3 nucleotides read TGTGCCAGCAGTTACGGGGGGGCGAGGATGAACACTGAAGCTTTCTTT.

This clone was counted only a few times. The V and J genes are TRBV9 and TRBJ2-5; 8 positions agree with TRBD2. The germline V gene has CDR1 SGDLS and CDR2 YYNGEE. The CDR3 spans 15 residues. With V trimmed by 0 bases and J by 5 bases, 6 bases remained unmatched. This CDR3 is CASSVGREGRETQYF. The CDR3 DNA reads TGTGCCAGCAGCGTAGGTCGGGAGGGCCGGGAGACCCAGTACTTC.

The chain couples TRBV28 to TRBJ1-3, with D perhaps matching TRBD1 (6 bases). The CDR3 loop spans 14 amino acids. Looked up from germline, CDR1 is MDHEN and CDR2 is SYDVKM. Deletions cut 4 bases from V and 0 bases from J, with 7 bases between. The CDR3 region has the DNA TGTGCCAGCAGTTCGGACAGCTCTGGAAACACCATATATTTT. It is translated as CASSSDSSGNTIYF.

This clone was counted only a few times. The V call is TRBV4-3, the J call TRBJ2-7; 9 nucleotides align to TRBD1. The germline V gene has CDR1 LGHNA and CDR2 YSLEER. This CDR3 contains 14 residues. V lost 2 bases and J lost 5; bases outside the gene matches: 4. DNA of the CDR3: TGCGCCAGCAGCCAATGGACAGGGGCCCACGAGCAGTACTTC. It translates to CASSQWTGAHEQYF.

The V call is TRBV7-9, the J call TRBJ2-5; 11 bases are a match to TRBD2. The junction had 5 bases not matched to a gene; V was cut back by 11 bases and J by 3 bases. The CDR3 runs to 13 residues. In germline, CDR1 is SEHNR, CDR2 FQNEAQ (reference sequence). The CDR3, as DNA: TGTGCCCAGACTAGCGGGGTCGAAGAGACCCAGTACTTC. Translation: CAQTSGVEETQYF.

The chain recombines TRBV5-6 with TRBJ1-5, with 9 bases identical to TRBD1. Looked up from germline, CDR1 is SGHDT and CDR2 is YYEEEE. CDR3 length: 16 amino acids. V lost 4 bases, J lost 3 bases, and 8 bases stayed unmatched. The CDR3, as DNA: TGTGCCAGCAGCCGAGGGAGGGACAGGGCCAATCAGCCCCAGCATTTT. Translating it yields CASSRGRDRANQPQHF.

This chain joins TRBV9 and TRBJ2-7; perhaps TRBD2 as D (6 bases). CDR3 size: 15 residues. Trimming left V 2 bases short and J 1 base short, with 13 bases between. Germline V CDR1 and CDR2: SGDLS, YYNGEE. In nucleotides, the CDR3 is TGTGCCAGCAGCGTCGCGGGTGGGGGGTCCTACGAGCAGTACTTC. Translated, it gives CASSVAGGGSYEQYF.

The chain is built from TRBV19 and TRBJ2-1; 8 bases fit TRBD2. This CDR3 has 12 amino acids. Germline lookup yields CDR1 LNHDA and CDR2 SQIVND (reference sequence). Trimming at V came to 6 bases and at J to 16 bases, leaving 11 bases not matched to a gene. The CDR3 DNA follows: TGTGCCAGTAGGGGGTTTGCGGGGGGAAAATTCTTC. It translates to CASRGFAGGKFF.

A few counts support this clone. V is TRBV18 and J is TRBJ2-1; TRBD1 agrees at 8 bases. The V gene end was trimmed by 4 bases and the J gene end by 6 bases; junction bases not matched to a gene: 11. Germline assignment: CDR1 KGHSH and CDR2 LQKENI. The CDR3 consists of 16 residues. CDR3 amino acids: CASSQRDRFGGNEQFF. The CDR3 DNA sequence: TGTGCCAGCTCACAACGGGACAGGTTCGGGGGCAATGAGCAGTTCTTC.

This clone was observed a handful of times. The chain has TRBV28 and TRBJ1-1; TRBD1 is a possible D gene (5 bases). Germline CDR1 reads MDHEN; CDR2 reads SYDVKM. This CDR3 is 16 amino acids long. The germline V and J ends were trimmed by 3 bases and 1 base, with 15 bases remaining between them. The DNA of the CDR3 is TGTGCCAGCAGTTTGGGGGGACGGTGGCCGAACACTGAAGCTTTCTTT. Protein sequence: CASSLGGRWPNTEAFF.

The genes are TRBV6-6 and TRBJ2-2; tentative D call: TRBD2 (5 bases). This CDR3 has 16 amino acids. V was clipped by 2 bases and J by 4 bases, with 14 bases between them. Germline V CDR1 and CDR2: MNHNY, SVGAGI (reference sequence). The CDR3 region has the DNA TGTGCCAGCAGTTACCATACGGCCGAGGGCACCGGGGAGCTGTTTTTT. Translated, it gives CASSYHTAEGTGELFF.

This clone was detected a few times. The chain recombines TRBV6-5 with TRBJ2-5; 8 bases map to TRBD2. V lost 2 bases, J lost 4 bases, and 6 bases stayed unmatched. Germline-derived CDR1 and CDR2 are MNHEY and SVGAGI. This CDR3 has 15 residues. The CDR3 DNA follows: TGTGCCAGCAGTTACACTACAACTAGCGGAGAGACCCAGTACTTC. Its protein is CASSYTTTSGETQYF.

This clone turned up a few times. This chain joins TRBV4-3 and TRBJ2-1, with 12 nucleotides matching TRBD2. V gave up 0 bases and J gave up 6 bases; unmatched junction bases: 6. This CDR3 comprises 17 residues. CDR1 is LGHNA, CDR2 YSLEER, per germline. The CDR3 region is CASSQEASGRAANEQFF. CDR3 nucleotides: TGCGCCAGCAGCCAAGAGGCTAGCGGGAGGGCCGCCAATGAGCAGTTCTTC.

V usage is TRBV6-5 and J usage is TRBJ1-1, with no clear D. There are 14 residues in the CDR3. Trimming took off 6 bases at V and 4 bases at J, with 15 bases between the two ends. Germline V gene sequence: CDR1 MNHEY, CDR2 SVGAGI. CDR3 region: CASSLGARSTEAFF. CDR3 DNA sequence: TGTGCCAGCAGCCTCGGCGCGAGGAGCACTGAAGCTTTCTTT.

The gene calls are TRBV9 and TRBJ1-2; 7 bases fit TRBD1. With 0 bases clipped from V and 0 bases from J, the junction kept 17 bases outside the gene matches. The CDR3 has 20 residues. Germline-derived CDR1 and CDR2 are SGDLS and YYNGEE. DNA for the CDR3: TGTGCCAGCAGCGTAGCCGTGGATTTGGGACAGACAATTGCTAACTATGGCTACACCTTC. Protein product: CASSVAVDLGQTIANYGYTF.

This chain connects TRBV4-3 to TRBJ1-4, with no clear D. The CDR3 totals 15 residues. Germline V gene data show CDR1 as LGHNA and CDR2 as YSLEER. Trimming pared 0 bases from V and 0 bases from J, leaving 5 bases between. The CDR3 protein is CASSQDISTNEKLFF. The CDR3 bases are TGCGCCAGCAGCCAAGACATTTCAACTAATGAAAAACTGTTTTTT.

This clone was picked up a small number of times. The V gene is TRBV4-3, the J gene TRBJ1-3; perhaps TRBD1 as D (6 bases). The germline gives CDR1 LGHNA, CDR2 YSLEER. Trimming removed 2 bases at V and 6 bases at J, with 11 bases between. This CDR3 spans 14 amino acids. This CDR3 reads CASSQIQGTNTIYF. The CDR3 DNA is TGCGCCAGCAGCCAAATCCAGGGGACAAACACCATATATTTT.